This T cell receptor beta chain appears in the sequencing data of a study of T-cell memory formation after mild COVID-19. At the level of the study: Clusters of TCRs were largely donor specific. Findings of the study overall: Clones contracting across day 15 to 85 had a balanced CD4/CD8 profile; later expanding clones leaned CD4+. Contracting CD8+ clones were enriched in EMRA, CD4+ mainly in CM and EM.

On this clonotype itself: Its target is not known.

Per the germline V gene, CDR1 is MNHEY and CDR2 is SVGEGT. The V end lost 5 bases, the J end lost 4 bases, and 15 bases lay between the germline ends. The CDR3 has 15 residues. TCR alpha and TCR beta cDNA libraries carrying sample barcodes and UMIs came from 5'RACE with constant-segment primers. One entry per CDR3 protein results from TCRdb running MiXCR on the 5' RACE reads. This sample carries around 300,000 distinct CDR3 sequences, roughly an eighth of them seen once, and the ten largest clones take 22%. This sequence joins TRBV6-2 or TRBV6-3 and TRBJ1-5, with D maybe TRBD1 (6 bases). Sequencing used PBMCs or a T cell subset sorted from them (not recorded which). The receptor comes from a man between 18 and 35 years old who had mild COVID-19 (a few samples of this study predate the infection). Cell type and time point are not known. CDR3 in DNA: TGTGCCAGCAGTAAACCACACAGGGAAAATCAGCCCCAGCATTTT. Protein product: CASSKPHRENQPQHF.